This TCR beta chain was sequenced during a study of cytomegalovirus exposure and HLA in healthy donors. Findings and caveats of the study: Rarity marked most TCR sequences, yet some public TCRs occurred in many donors. The study put 150 to 200 TCR beta chains on its list as cytomegalovirus-associated. Among immune exposure information, only CMV serostatus was available. Later analysis associated a missense DCLRE1C variant with TCR beta V- and J-gene trimming.

The PCR had 60 Vbeta and 13 Jbeta primers. Profiled with immunoSEQ multiplex PCR; TCRdb holds only in-frame clones, not every one. The profile shows around 100,000 clones, 84% of them singletons. Points on this clone: Antigen specificity is unknown.

V lost 4 bases and J lost 3; bases outside the gene matches: 3. The CDR3 covers 14 residues. The germline V gene has CDR1 LGHNA and CDR2 YNFKEQ. V usage is TRBV4-2 and J usage is TRBJ2-5; 9 nucleotides match TRBD2. The TCR comes from a young woman in good health and CMV-seropositive. Sequencing was performed on PBMCs. The CDR3 protein is CASSRAGGEETQYF. The CDR3 DNA sequence: TGTGCCAGCAGCCGAGCGGGAGGTGAAGAGACCCAGTACTTC.